Sequencing of this T cell receptor (beta chain) was carried out in a study of T cells after yellow fever vaccination. Across the study: Fractions of limited cellularity were prepared by means of SMART-Seq v4 Ultra Low Input.

UMIs and a universal primer site were added when TCR cDNA was made by 5'RACE template switching. TCRdb analysed the 5' RACE reads with MiXCR anew, one entry per CDR3 protein. The data contain 400,000 to 450,000 distinct CDR3 sequences, under 20% of them seen just once; the ten biggest clones take up roughly a sixth. The table lists this clonotype with many counts. The sample consisted of PBMCs, taken before the yellow fever booster vaccination. This sequence originates from a man aged 18-30 years who received the YFV17D yellow fever vaccine.

In DNA, the CDR3 is TGCAGTGCTGAGCCAGGGTCTGGCAATCAGCCCCAGCATTTT. Translating it yields CSAEPGSGNQPQHF. The V call is TRBV20-1, the J call TRBJ1-5; a weak D match, TRBD1 (5 bases). The V end lost 5 bases, the J end lost 2 bases, and 13 bases lay between the germline ends. Germline CDR1 DFQATT, CDR2 SNEGSKA (reference sequence). The CDR3 totals 14 residues.